The 6 T cell receptor beta chains below all came from one sample that was sequenced in a study of shared clonotypes between healthy human individuals. The method was immunoSEQ multiplex PCR; TCRdb's version includes in-frame clones alone and lacks a portion of them. The sample consists of roughly 2,000,000 clones, over 85% of them appearing once. Only CD45RO-negative cells positively selected for CCR7 counted as naive CD8 cells, so terminally differentiated effector memory CD45RA+ cells were excluded. The specimen sequenced was naive CD8+ T cells sorted from blood. These TCRs come from a man aged 18 to 29 in good health.

This clone was counted once. The CDR3 region is CASSSKGYEQYF. The CDR3 DNA sequence: TGTGCCAGCAGCTCCAAAGGCTACGAGCAGTACTTC. V and J are TRBV7-6 and TRBJ2-7, with D hard to call. The ends were cut back, 4 bases at V and 3 bases at J, with 7 bases in the middle. Per the germline V gene, CDR1 is SGHVS and CDR2 is FNYEAQ. The length of the CDR3 is 12 residues.

This chain links TRBV15 with TRBJ2-7, with D perhaps TRBD1 (5 bases). V was shortened by 0 bases and J by 3 bases, with 9 bases between the two germline ends. The germline gives CDR1 LNHNV, CDR2 YYDKDF (reference sequence). The CDR3 length is 14 residues. The CDR3 protein is CATSRDKGIYEQYF. CDR3 sequence (DNA): TGTGCCACCAGCAGAGATAAGGGGATCTACGAGCAGTACTTC.

CDR3 coding DNA: TGTGCCAGCAGCCCGGCTAGCGGACCAGTTCCCGTAGGGCAGTTCTTC. Its translation: CASSPASGPVPVGQFF. V and J are TRBV11-2 and TRBJ2-1; 7 bases align to TRBD2. J gave up 12 bases and V 5 bases, and 19 bases lay outside the gene matches. Looked up from germline, CDR1 is SGHAT and CDR2 is FQNNGV. CDR3 length: 16 amino acids.

This chain uses TRBV27 with TRBJ2-7; 9 bases match TRBD2. In germline, CDR1 is MNHEY, CDR2 SMNVEV (reference sequence). There are 14 residues in the CDR3. The junction had 8 bases not matched to a gene; V was cut back by 6 bases and J by 5 bases. The CDR3 here is CASRVAGETHEQYF. CDR3 DNA sequence: TGTGCCAGCAGAGTAGCGGGAGAAACCCACGAGCAGTACTTC.

V and J are TRBV27 and TRBJ1-4; 9 positions match TRBD1. V lost 4 bases to trimming and J lost 6 bases; unmatched junction nucleotides: 12. CDR1 and CDR2 (germline): MNHEY, SMNVEV (reference sequence). The CDR3 runs 17 residues. The CDR3 bases are TGTGCCAGCAGTTCCGATTCTACCGGGACAGGGTATGAAAAACTGTTTTTT. Its translation is CASSSDSTGTGYEKLFF.

The chain links TRBV4-1 to TRBJ2-7; D is unresolved. Germline values: CDR1 MGHRA, CDR2 YSYEKL. Trimming left V 0 bases short and J 6 bases short, with 9 bases between. This CDR3 is built from 13 residues. Written as DNA, the CDR3 is TGCGCCAGCAGCCAAGATCGGGCCCGCGAGCAGTACTTC. It encodes CASSQDRAREQYF.